One sample yielded the 5 T cell receptor beta chains listed below, sequenced in a study of blood T cell repertoires in COVID-19. Data came from immunoSEQ multiplex PCR; TCRdb stores just in-frame clones and leaves some out. The sample holds fewer than 250,000 clones, about four fifths seen once. The sample taken for sequencing was peripheral blood. These receptors all come from a woman aged 80 or over with acute or convalescent COVID-19.

The chain has TRBV29-1 and TRBJ2-1; D not certain. The CDR3 extends over 12 amino acids. V was shortened by 4 bases and J by 4 bases, with 8 bases between the two germline ends. Germline V lookup: CDR1 SQVTM, CDR2 ANQGSEA. This chain's CDR3 is CSVGFTYNEQFF. For the CDR3, the DNA is TGCAGCGTTGGTTTCACTTACAATGAGCAGTTCTTC.

The rearrangement joins TRBV11-2 to TRBJ1-2, with D uncertain. CDR1 is SGHAT and CDR2 is FQNNGV in the germline V gene. This CDR3 has 13 amino acids. With 3 bases removed from V and 3 bases from J, the gap between germline ends came to 8 bases. DNA for the CDR3: TGTGCCAGCAGCTTGGCCACCGACTATGGCTACACCTTC. Protein: CASSLATDYGYTF.

This chain connects TRBV12-5 to TRBJ1-1; 7 positions agree with TRBD1. Germline CDR1 LGHNT, CDR2 FRNRAP. The CDR3 totals 14 residues. V trimming: 3 bases; J trimming: 1 base; junction bases outside the gene matches: 2. CDR3 coding DNA: TGTGCTAGTGGTTTTTCAGGGGGGAACACTGAAGCTTTCTTT. Translating gives CASGFSGGNTEAFF.

V gene TRBV25-1 combines with J gene TRBJ2-3; 11 bases are shared with TRBD2. Germline V gene lookup returns CDR1 MGHDK and CDR2 SYGVNS. The V and J ends lost 0 bases and 2 bases, in that order; junction bases with no gene match: 7. This CDR3 is built from 18 residues. CDR3 coding DNA: TGTGCCAGCAGTGAATATTCGGGGACTAGCGGAGACACAGATACGCAGTATTTT. Translated, it gives CASSEYSGTSGDTDTQYF.

V is TRBV15 and J is TRBJ1-4, with 7 bases fitting TRBD1. CDR1 LNHNV and CDR2 YYDKDF come from the germline V gene (reference sequence). This CDR3 is built from 19 residues. Trimming cost V 3 bases and J 4 bases; bases outside gene matches: 17. DNA for the CDR3: TGTGCCACCAGCAGGACCCGACAGGGTTTAGGTCTATTTAATGAAAAACTGTTTTTT. This encodes CATSRTRQGLGLFNEKLFF.